These 8 T cell receptor beta chains came from one sample sequenced in a study of T cell responses to AZD1222 COVID-19 vaccine. Method: immunoSEQ multiplex PCR; TCRdb's copy keeps in-frame clones and lacks some. The sample holds 90,000 to 100,000 clones, 65% to 85% seen once. Sequences were derived from peripheral blood, sampled 28 days after the second AZD1222 dose. Every receptor here comes from an adult who received the AZD1222 COVID-19 vaccine.

This clone was seen a handful of times. The rearrangement links TRBV6-5 to TRBJ1-1, with TRBD1 matching 8 bases. Germline assignment: CDR1 MNHEY and CDR2 SVGAGI. There are 13 residues in the CDR3. V gave up 7 bases and J gave up 6 bases; unmatched junction bases: 7. The CDR3 loop reads CASTRDRGAEAFF. The CDR3 coding sequence is TGTGCCAGCACCAGAGACAGGGGCGCTGAAGCTTTCTTT.

The V and J genes are TRBV7-9 and TRBJ1-4; unclear D gene. V lost 5 bases and J lost 10, with 14 bases in between. The germline V gene encodes CDR1 SEHNR and CDR2 FQNEAQ (reference sequence). The CDR3 covers 13 residues. CDR3 sequence reads: CASSRQEAGKLFF. As DNA, the CDR3 is TGTGCCAGCAGCAGGCAGGAGGCAGGAAAACTGTTTTTT.

The rearrangement links TRBV18 to TRBJ1-5, with D maybe TRBD1 (5 bases). The CDR3 runs 16 residues. CDR1 KGHSH and CDR2 LQKENI come from the germline V gene. The V end was cut by 6 bases, the J end by 2 bases, with 17 bases between. CDR3 amino acids: CASSLNQGVGNQPQHF. The CDR3 DNA reads as TGTGCCAGCTCGCTGAATCAGGGCGTGGGCAATCAGCCCCAGCATTTT.

The V gene is TRBV29-1, the J gene TRBJ1-5, with D tentatively TRBD1 (5 bases). Germline CDR1 is SQVTM and CDR2 is ANQGSEA. CDR3 length equals 15 residues. The germline V and J ends were trimmed by 4 bases and 4 bases, with 17 bases remaining between them. The CDR3 DNA sequence: TGCAGCGTTGCTAAAGGGGCCGAGGGTAATCAGCCCCAGCATTTT. Encoded protein: CSVAKGAEGNQPQHF.

The chain recombines TRBV19 with TRBJ2-3; TRBD1 is a possible D gene (5 bases). CDR1 and CDR2 from the germline V gene are LNHDA and SQIVND (reference sequence). The V gene lost 6 bases and the J gene lost 3 bases, with 10 bases spanning the gap. CDR3 length: 13 residues. In DNA, the CDR3 is TGTGCCAGTAGCCCTGACAGTACAGATACGCAGTATTTT. It codes for CASSPDSTDTQYF.

This clone was picked up a small number of times. The V and J genes are TRBV12-3 or TRBV12-4 and TRBJ1-4; D perhaps matches TRBD1 (5 bases). There are 11 residues in the CDR3. V was cut by 4 bases and J by 15 bases, with 12 bases left in between. The DNA of the CDR3 is TGTGCCAGCAGTTACAGGTCAAGGGTGTTTTTT. This translates into CASSYRSRVFF.

The chain employs TRBV3-1 (or the pseudogene TRBV3-2) and TRBJ2-5; perhaps TRBD2 as D (6 bases). The V gene's germline CDR1 is LGHDT and CDR2 YNNKEL (reference sequence). CDR3 length: 12 residues. V was clipped by 3 bases and J by 9 bases, with 11 bases between them. The CDR3 nucleotides are TGTGCCAGCAGCCAGGACTATTTGGCCCAGTACTTC. The encoded protein is CASSQDYLAQYF.

This rearrangement joins TRBV6-5 to TRBJ1-2; 11 bases align to TRBD1. J lost 5 bases, V lost 7 bases, and 6 bases had no gene match. The germline CDR1 and CDR2 sequences are MNHEY and SVGAGI. CDR3 size: 14 residues. The CDR3 bases are TGTGCCAGCAATAAGGGACAGGGGGTATATGGCTACACCTTC. Its protein product is CASNKGQGVYGYTF.